The rows below give T cell receptor beta chains drawn from one sample of a study of T-cell memory formation after mild COVID-19. TCRdb reanalysed the 5' RACE reads using MiXCR and keeps one entry per CDR3 protein. Of about 180,000 distinct CDR3 sequences detected, 18% appear once; the ten largest clones hold 3% to 4%. Source material: PBMCs or a T cell subset sorted from them (not recorded which). These receptors all stem from a man younger than 35 who had mild COVID-19 (a few samples of this study predate the infection). Cell type and time point are not known. The CDR3 runs from the conserved cysteine through the conserved F or W. Each record gives: J gene, V gene, clone size, D gene, CDR3 DNA, CDR3 protein. The D gene is left open where the match is weak. A row's size may be missing; if present it is once, few, many or a size class.

TRBJ1-3,TRBV7-6,-,-,TGTGCCAGCAGCTTAGGCCTGGCAGCGGGAAACACCATATATTTT,CASSLGLAAGNTIYF
TRBJ2-2,TRBV20-1,-,TRBD2,TGCAGTGCTAGAGATAGGCGGGGAGGGTGGTCCGGGGAGCTGTTTTTT,CSARDRRGGWSGELFF
TRBJ2-3,TRBV7-9,-,TRBD2,TGTGCCAGCAGCTCGACTAGCGGGGATACGCAGTATTTT,CASSSTSGDTQYF
TRBJ1-1,TRBV20-1,few,TRBD1,TGCAGTGCTAATAACCCACAGGGGGCACGCGGGACTGAAGCTTTCTTT,CSANNPQGARGTEAFF
TRBJ2-3,TRBV27,-,-,TGTGCCAGCAGTTTACTGGTCGAAGGTACGCAGTATTTT,CASSLLVEGTQYF
TRBJ2-7,TRBV11-2,-,TRBD2,TGTGCCAGCGCTCCCGGGCGGGGGGGGACTTACCTGAGCTTC,CASAPGRGGTYLSF
TRBJ2-6,TRBV6-5,-,-,TGTGCCAGCAGTACCTCGAGCTCTGGGGCCAACGTCCTGACTTTC,CASSTSSSGANVLTF
TRBJ2-1,TRBV12-3/TRBV12-4,-,TRBD1,TGTGCCAGCAGTTTTTCATTTCAGGGGGTTGGTGGTGAGCAGTTCTTC,CASSFSFQGVGGEQFF
TRBJ2-5,TRBV7-2,few,TRBD1,TGTGCCAGCAGCTTTGGACAGGGCCAAGAGACCCAGTACTTC,CASSFGQGQETQYF
TRBJ1-5,TRBV5-1,-,-,TGCGCCAGCAGCTTCGGCAACGAGGATCAGCCCCAGCATTTT,CASSFGNEDQPQHF
TRBJ1-1,TRBV9,-,-,TGTGCCAGCAGCGTAGCCAGGGAGACTGAAGCTTTCTTT,CASSVARETEAFF
TRBJ1-2,TRBV7-2,few,TRBD1,TGTGCCAGCAGCTTAGCCCGACAGGGCGACGGCTACACCTTC,CASSLARQGDGYTF
TRBJ1-1,TRBV20-1,-,-,TGCAGTGCTAGAAAGGCAGAGCATGAAGCTTTCTTT,CSARKAEHEAFF
TRBJ1-2,TRBV14,few,TRBD1,TGTGCCAGCAGCCCCAACAGGGGAAACTATGGCTACACCTTC,CASSPNRGNYGYTF
TRBJ2-1,TRBV7-2,many,-,TGTGCCAGCACCAGTTACAATGAGCAGTTCTTC,CASTSYNEQFF
TRBJ1-5,TRBV30,-,-,TGTGCCTGGGCCGTAGGGGCGGGTCAGCCCCAGCATTTT,CAWAVGAGQPQHF
TRBJ2-7,TRBV12-3/TRBV12-4,few,-,TGTGCCAGCAGTTTCGGGGACCGCGAGCAGTACTTC,CASSFGDREQYF
TRBJ2-1,TRBV4-3,-,TRBD2,TGCGCCAGCAGCCAACCTAGCGGGGGGACGAATGAGCAGTTCTTC,CASSQPSGGTNEQFF
TRBJ1-1,TRBV7-7,-,-,TGTGCTAGCAGCTTAGTCGCGGGGGCTGAAGCTTTCTTT,CASSLVAGAEAFF
TRBJ1-5,TRBV7-8,-,-,TGTGCCAGCAGCAACCGGGACGGAAGCAATCAGCCCCAGCATTTT,CASSNRDGSNQPQHF
TRBJ1-2,TRBV20-1,few,-,TGCAGTGCTGCGCGGCTCACTAACTATGGCTACACCTTC,CSAARLTNYGYTF
TRBJ1-6,TRBV6-6,-,-,TGTGCCAGCAGAGCCCGGGAGGGGGAGTCTAATTCACCCCTCCACTTT,CASRAREGESNSPLHF
TRBJ1-2,TRBV7-8,few,-,TGTGCCAGCAGCTTATCCTATATGGACTATGGCTACACCTTC,CASSLSYMDYGYTF
TRBJ2-1,TRBV7-3,few,-,TGTGCCAGCAGCTTAACGAAGCAGGGCATCCATGAGCAGTTCTTC,CASSLTKQGIHEQFF
TRBJ1-5,TRBV5-6,-,-,TGTGCCAGCAGCGCATTGGCCAGTCAGCCCCAGCATTTT,CASSALASQPQHF
TRBJ2-7,TRBV5-1,few,-,TGCGCCAGCAGCCGGGACGTTCCGTACGAGCAGTACTTC,CASSRDVPYEQYF
TRBJ2-3,TRBV10-3,-,TRBD1,TGTGCCATCAGTGACTGGACAGGGCGTCCAGATACGCAGTATTTT,CAISDWTGRPDTQYF
TRBJ1-2,TRBV3-1,-,TRBD1,TGTGCCAGCAGCCAAGATGTTGGGACAGGGTTTTATGGCTACACCTTC,CASSQDVGTGFYGYTF
TRBJ2-5,TRBV5-8,-,TRBD1,TGTGCCAGCAGTAGGTGGGACAGGTCGGATGAGACCCAGTACTTC,CASSRWDRSDETQYF
TRBJ2-2,TRBV12-3/TRBV12-4,-,-,TGTGCCAGCTCTCCCCACCCAGGGGGAGGGACCGGGGAGCTGTTTTTT,CASSPHPGGGTGELFF
TRBJ2-2,TRBV20-1,-,TRBD2,TGCAGTGCTAGGGGACTAGCGGGGAATACCGGGGAGCTGTTTTTT,CSARGLAGNTGELFF
TRBJ1-1,TRBV5-1,-,-,TGCGCCAGCAGCCCGGATTTTGGGAGGGCTATTAGGGCTGAAGCTTTCTTT,CASSPDFGRAIRAEAFF
TRBJ2-1,TRBV5-1,few,TRBD2,TGCGCCAGCAGCTTGACTAGCGCAAACAATGAGCAGTTCTTC,CASSLTSANNEQFF
TRBJ2-1,TRBV5-1,few,TRBD2,TGCGCCAGCAGCTCTCGTAGCGGGGTCTACAATGAGCAGTTCTTC,CASSSRSGVYNEQFF
TRBJ2-1,TRBV9,-,-,TGTGCCAGCAGCGTAGAGGGGGGCTCCTACAATGAGCAGTTCTTC,CASSVEGGSYNEQFF
TRBJ2-5,TRBV5-1,-,-,TGCGCCAGCAGCCCCAGGGTGGCCCAAGAGACCCAGTACTTC,CASSPRVAQETQYF
TRBJ2-5,TRBV3-1,few,-,TGTGCCAGCAGCCGCGCCCAGGGTCAAGAGACCCAGTACTTC,CASSRAQGQETQYF
TRBJ1-1,TRBV6-5,-,-,TGTGCCACCCGAAGGGAGTGGAACACTGAAGCTTTCTTT,CATRREWNTEAFF
TRBJ2-5,TRBV20-1,-,-,TGCAGTGCTAGAGAAGGGGGGAGAAGGGAGACCCAGTACTTC,CSAREGGRRETQYF
TRBJ2-3,TRBV7-6,few,TRBD2,TGTGCCAGCAGCCGGGGCGGGACTACGAAGGGTACGCAGTATTTT,CASSRGGTTKGTQYF
TRBJ2-3,TRBV27,-,TRBD2,TGTGCCAGCACCCTGAAGGGGGAACTAGCGGGACGTCGCACAGATACGCAGTATTTT,CASTLKGELAGRRTDTQYF
TRBJ1-1,TRBV12-3/TRBV12-4,many,-,TGTGCCAGCAGTTTACAGGGGAACACTGAAGCTTTCTTT,CASSLQGNTEAFF